This TCR beta chain was profiled in a study of T cells in Graves' hyperthyroidism and ophthalmopathy. Study results and caveats: The model made its ophthalmopathy prediction, and onset followed a median approximately 6.5 months later. Peripheral blood also featured most of the thyroid clonotypes expanded above 0.001.

Germline V lookup: CDR1 GTSNPN, CDR2 SVGIG (reference sequence). The junction had 10 bases not matched to a gene; V was cut back by 1 base and J by 7 bases. The length of the CDR3 is 16 residues. Amplification yielded TCR beta CDR3 regions, with RNA transcripts as the source. An initial round of RT-PCR targeting the TCR CDR3 relied on the HTBI primer set. Each CDR3 protein gets one entry after TCRdb re-called the multiplex PCR reads with MiXCR. The sample has around 580,000 distinct CDR3 sequences; around 45% are singletons. Stable disease denoted Graves' hyperthyroidism without ophthalmopathy progression within 18 months. Thyroid ultrasound, orbital computed tomography, clinical symptoms, and serum thyroxine and TRAb underpinned diagnoses. Ten or more counts support this clonotype. Its antigen is not known.

The material sequenced was peripheral blood or thyroid tissue (not recorded which). The TCR comes from a woman between 18 and 29 years old with Graves' hyperthyroidism. The chain has TRBV30 and TRBJ1-6; TRBD1 aligns across 7 bases. The CDR3 sequence is CAWSGTGGWGNSPLHF. CDR3 DNA: TGTGCCTGGAGTGGGACAGGTGGCTGGGGAAATTCACCCCTCCACTTT.